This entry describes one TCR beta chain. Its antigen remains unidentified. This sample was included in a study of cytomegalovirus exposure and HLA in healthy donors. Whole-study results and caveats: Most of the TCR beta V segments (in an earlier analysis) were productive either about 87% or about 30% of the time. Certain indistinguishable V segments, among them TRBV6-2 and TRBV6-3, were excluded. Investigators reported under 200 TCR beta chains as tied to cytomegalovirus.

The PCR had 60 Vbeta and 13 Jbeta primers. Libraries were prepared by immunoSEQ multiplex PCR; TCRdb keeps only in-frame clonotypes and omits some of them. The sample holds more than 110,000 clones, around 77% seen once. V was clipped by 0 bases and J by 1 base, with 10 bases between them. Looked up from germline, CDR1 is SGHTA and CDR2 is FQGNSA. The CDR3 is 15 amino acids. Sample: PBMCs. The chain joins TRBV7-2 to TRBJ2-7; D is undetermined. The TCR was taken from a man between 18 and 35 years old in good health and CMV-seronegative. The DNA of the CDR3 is TGTGCCAGCAGCTTAGCGCGTGTCAAATCCTACGAGCAGTACTTC. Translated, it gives CASSLARVKSYEQYF.